These 16 T cell receptor beta chains were sequenced from one sample in a study of T cell therapy after organ transplantation. These TCRs' antigens remain unknown. Sequencing used immunoSEQ multiplex PCR; TCRdb keeps in-frame clones, though not all of them. The table shows roughly 15,000 clones, with over 75% occurring only once. The time point here: 20-29 weeks after completion of therapy. Sequenced material: CD8+ T cells from blood, taken after autologous CMV-specific T cell therapy. All receptors derive from a human patient who had received a solid organ transplant and had CMV disease. Some T cells may be graft donor cells.

The V and J genes are TRBV19 and TRBJ2-5; D is ambiguous. The CDR3 contains 13 residues. CDR1 and CDR2 (germline): LNHDA, SQIVND (reference sequence). V lost 3 bases and J lost 5, with 10 bases in between. Here the CDR3 reads CASSIYPQETQYF. CDR3 in DNA: TGTGCCAGTAGTATCTACCCTCAGGAGACCCAGTACTTC.

Judged by abundance, this clone is medium-sized (0.01 to 0.1%). The V call is TRBV5-6, the J call TRBJ1-2; 9 nucleotides match TRBD1. The CDR3 runs 14 residues. Germline V lookup: CDR1 SGHDT, CDR2 YYEEEE. V was clipped by 1 base and J by 7 bases; unmatched bases: 5. The CDR3 DNA reads as TGTGCCAGCAGCTTGACAGGGGGCTCGGGTGGCTACACCTTC. Translation: CASSLTGGSGGYTF.

This clone appeared once. The chain combines TRBV30 with TRBJ2-5; D gene ambiguous. The last part of the DNA fits TRBJ2-7 better; the J call may be wrong. The CDR3 is made up of 12 amino acids. CDR1 is GTSNPN, CDR2 SVGIG, per germline (reference sequence). The CDR3: CAWDNLVHEQYF. CDR3 bases: TGTGCCTGGGATAACCTTGTCCACGAGCAGTACTTC.

This chain uses TRBV4-2 with TRBJ2-1; the D is unclear. CDR3 length: 11 residues. From germline, CDR1 is LGHNA and CDR2 YNFKEQ. The ends were cut back, 5 bases at V and 4 bases at J, with 3 bases in the middle. The chain's CDR3 is CASSYYNEQFF. Here the CDR3 DNA reads TGTGCCAGCAGCTATTACAATGAGCAGTTCTTC.

The chain employs TRBV7-9 and TRBJ2-7; 8 bases fit TRBD1. The CDR3 is 15 residues long. CDR1 SEHNR and CDR2 FQNEAQ come from the germline V gene (reference sequence). Unmatched junction bases numbered 9, after V lost 5 bases and J lost 3 bases. CDR3 sequence: CASSNPGTGDYEQYF. In DNA form, the CDR3 reads TGTGCCAGCAGCAACCCCGGGACAGGAGACTACGAGCAGTACTTC.

This clone is medium-sized (0.01 to 0.1%). The chain links TRBV4-3 to TRBJ1-1; D might be TRBD1 (6 bases). CDR1 and CDR2 (germline): LGHNA, YSLEER. The CDR3 runs 17 residues. The V end lost 2 bases, the J end lost 0 bases, and 16 bases lay between the germline ends. The CDR3 bases are TGCGCCAGCAGCCAATGGGGGGCAGGGGACATGAACACTGAAGCTTTCTTT. As protein: CASSQWGAGDMNTEAFF.

The V and J genes are TRBV9 and TRBJ2-1; 13 bases agree with TRBD2. V was pared by 4 bases and J by 8 bases, with 9 bases of the junction left unmatched. Germline V gene data show CDR1 as SGDLS and CDR2 as YYNGEE. The CDR3 extends over 16 amino acids. The CDR3 spells CASSRGTSGIDDEQFF. In DNA form, the CDR3 reads TGTGCCAGCAGCAGGGGGACTAGCGGGATCGACGATGAGCAGTTCTTC.

The V gene is TRBV30, the J gene TRBJ1-1; the D is unclear. This CDR3 has 13 residues. Trimming left V 1 base short and J 5 bases short, with 11 bases between. Germline assignment: CDR1 GTSNPN and CDR2 SVGIG (reference sequence). The CDR3: CAWSDGIRTEAFF. The DNA of the CDR3 is TGTGCCTGGAGTGATGGGATAAGGACTGAAGCTTTCTTT.

The chain uses TRBV4-3 and TRBJ1-3, with 10 positions matching TRBD1. CDR3 length equals 18 residues. The junction had 6 bases not matched to a gene; V was cut back by 1 base and J by 0 bases. Per germline, CDR1 LGHNA and CDR2 YSLEER. The CDR3 sequence: CASSQGPGQGISGNTIYF. The CDR3 DNA follows: TGCGCCAGCAGCCAAGGACCGGGACAGGGGATCTCTGGAAACACCATATATTTT.

This clone has a count of ten or more. The chain links TRBV5-4 to TRBJ1-5; weak D call: TRBD1 (6 bases). Germline V gene data show CDR1 as SGHNT and CDR2 as YYREEE (reference sequence). This CDR3 region has 14 residues. With 4 bases removed from V and 4 bases from J, the gap between germline ends came to 12 bases. CDR3 in amino acids: CASSPTGLNQPQHF. The DNA for the CDR3 is TGTGCCAGCAGCCCTACAGGGCTAAATCAGCCCCAGCATTTT.

The rearrangement links TRBV30 to TRBJ2-2, with 9 bases identical to TRBD2. CDR1 is GTSNPN and CDR2 is SVGIG in the germline V gene (reference sequence). The CDR3 spans 14 residues. V was pared by 5 bases and J by 7 bases, with 8 bases of the junction left unmatched. The CDR3 DNA reads as TGTGCCTGGTGGGGCGGGAGGGCAGGCGGGGAGCTGTTTTTT. Its protein product is CAWWGGRAGGELFF. The full variable domain, completed using reference TRBV30 and TRBJ2-2, is SQTIHQWPATLVQPVGSPLSLECTVEGTSNPNLYWYRQAAGRGLQLLFYSVGIGQISSEVPQNLSASRPQDRQFILSSKKLLLSDSGFYLCAWWGGRAGGELFFGEGSRLTVL.

The V call is TRBV2, the J call TRBJ2-5; D possibly matches TRBD1 or TRBD2 (5 bases each). This CDR3 has 13 amino acids. Germline V gives CDR1 SNHLY, CDR2 FYNNEI. Trimming removed 7 bases at V and 5 bases at J, with 14 bases between. CDR3: CASTLEGLETQYF. The CDR3 DNA reads as TGTGCCAGCACCCTAGAGGGGCTGGAGACCCAGTACTTC.

The chain is built from TRBV6-1 and TRBJ2-3, with 9 nucleotides matching TRBD1. From germline, CDR1 is MNHNS and CDR2 SASEGT. There are 15 residues in the CDR3. Germline trimming cut 4 bases from V and 6 bases from J; bases unmatched to any gene: 8. CDR3 nucleotide sequence: TGTGCCAGCAGTGCAGGGACAGGGATAGTGGATACGCAGTATTTT. It specifies CASSAGTGIVDTQYF.

The V gene is TRBV5-6, the J gene TRBJ1-2; possible D gene TRBD1, 5 bases. Between the trimmed V and J ends, which lost 0 bases and 4 bases, there was a span of 7 bases. The length of the CDR3 is 13 residues. Germline CDR1 and CDR2: SGHDT and YYEEEE. CDR3 sequence: CASSLEGLYGYTF. As DNA, the CDR3 is TGTGCCAGCAGCTTGGAGGGGCTCTATGGCTACACCTTC.

The rearrangement joins TRBV5-1 to TRBJ2-7; 12 nucleotides line up with TRBD1. The length of the CDR3 is 15 residues. Trimming cost V 4 bases and J 3 bases; bases outside gene matches: 5. Germline V gives CDR1 SGHRS, CDR2 YFSETQ. The CDR3 reads CASSPGQGALYEQYF. The CDR3, as DNA: TGCGCCAGCAGCCCGGGACAGGGGGCCCTCTACGAGCAGTACTTC.

The genes are TRBV19 and TRBJ1-2, with 7 bases matching TRBD1. Trimming cost V 4 bases and J 4 bases; bases outside gene matches: 9. The CDR3 contains 15 residues. Germline V gives CDR1 LNHDA, CDR2 SQIVND (reference sequence). As DNA, the CDR3 is TGTGCCAGTAGTACGTACCGGGACAGAGTCTATGGCTACACCTTC. Encoded protein: CASSTYRDRVYGYTF.